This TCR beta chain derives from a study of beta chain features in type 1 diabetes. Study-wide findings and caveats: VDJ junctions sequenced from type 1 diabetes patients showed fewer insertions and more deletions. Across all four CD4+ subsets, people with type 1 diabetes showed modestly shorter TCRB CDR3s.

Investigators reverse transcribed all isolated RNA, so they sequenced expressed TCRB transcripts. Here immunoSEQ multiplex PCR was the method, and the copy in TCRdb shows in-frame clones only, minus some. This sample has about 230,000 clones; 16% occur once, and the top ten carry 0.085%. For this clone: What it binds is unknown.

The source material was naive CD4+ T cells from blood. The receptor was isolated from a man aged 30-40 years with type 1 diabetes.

The CDR3 protein is CASSPGEYVSAFF. The CDR3 nucleotides are TGTGCCAGCAGCCCCGGGGAGTATGTCTCAGCTTTCTTT. The V call is TRBV6-1, the J call TRBJ1-1; D not resolved. The CDR3 length is 13 residues. Germline V gene sequence: CDR1 MNHNS, CDR2 SASEGT. V lost 6 bases, J lost 10 bases, and 18 bases lay in between.